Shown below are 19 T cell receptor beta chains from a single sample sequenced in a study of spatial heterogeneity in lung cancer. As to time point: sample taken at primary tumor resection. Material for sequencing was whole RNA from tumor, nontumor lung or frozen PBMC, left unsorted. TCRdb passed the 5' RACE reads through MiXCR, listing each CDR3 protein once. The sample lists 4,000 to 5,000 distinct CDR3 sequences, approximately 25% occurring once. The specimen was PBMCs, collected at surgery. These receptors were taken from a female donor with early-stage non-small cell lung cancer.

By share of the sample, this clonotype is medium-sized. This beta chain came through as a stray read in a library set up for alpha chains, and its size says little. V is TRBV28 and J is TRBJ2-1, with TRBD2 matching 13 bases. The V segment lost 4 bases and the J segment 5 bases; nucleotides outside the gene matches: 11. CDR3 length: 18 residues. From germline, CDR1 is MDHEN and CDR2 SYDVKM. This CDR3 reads CASSSGLAGIATNNEQFF. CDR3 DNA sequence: TGTGCCAGCAGTTCGGGACTAGCGGGAATAGCTACGAACAATGAGCAGTTCTTC.

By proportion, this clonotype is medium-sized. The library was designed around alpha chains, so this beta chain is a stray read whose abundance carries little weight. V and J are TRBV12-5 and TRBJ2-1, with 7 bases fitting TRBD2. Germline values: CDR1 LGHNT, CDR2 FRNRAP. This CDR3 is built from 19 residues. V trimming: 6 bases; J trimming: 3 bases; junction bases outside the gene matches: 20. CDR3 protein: CASGLTVISGGRNYNEQFF. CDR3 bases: TGTGCTAGTGGCCTAACGGTGATATCGGGGGGAAGAAACTACAATGAGCAGTTCTTC.

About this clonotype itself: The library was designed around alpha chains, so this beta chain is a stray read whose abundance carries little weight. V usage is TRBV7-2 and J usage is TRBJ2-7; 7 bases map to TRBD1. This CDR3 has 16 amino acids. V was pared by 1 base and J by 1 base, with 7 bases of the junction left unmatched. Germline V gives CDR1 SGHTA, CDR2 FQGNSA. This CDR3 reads CASSLGAPGQSYEQYF. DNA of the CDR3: TGTGCCAGCAGCTTAGGGGCTCCGGGACAGTCCTACGAGCAGTACTTC.

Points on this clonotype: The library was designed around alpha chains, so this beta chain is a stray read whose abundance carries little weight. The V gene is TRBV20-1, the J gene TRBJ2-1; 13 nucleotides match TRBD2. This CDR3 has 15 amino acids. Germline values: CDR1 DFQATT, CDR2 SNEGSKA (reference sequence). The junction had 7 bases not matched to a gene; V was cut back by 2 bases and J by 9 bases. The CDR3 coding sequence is TGCAGTGCTAGATTAGGGACTAGCGGGATCGGTGAGCAGTTCTTC. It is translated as CSARLGTSGIGEQFF.

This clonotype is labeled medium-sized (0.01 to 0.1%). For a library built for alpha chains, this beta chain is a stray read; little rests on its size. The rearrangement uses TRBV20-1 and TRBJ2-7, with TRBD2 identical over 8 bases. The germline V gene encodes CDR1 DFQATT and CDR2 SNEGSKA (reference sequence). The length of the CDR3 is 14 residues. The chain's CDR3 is CSPRPAGGDYEQYF. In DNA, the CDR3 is TGCAGCCCCAGGCCGGCGGGAGGTGACTACGAGCAGTACTTC.

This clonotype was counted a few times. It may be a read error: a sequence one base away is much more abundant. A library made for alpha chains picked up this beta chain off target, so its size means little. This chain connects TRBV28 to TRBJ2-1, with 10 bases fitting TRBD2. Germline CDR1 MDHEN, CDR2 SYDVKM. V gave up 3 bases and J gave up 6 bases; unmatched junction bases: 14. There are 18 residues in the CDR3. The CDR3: CASSLVIIRTSGCNEQFF. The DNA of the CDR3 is TGTGCCAGCAGTTTGGTAATTATCCGGACTAGCGGCTGCAATGAGCAGTTCTTC.

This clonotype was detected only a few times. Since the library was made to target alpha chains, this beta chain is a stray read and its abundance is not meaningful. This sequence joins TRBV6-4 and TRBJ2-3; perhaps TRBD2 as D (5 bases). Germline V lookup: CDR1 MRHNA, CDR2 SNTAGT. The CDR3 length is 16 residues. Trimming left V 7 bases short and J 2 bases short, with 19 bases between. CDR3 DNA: TGTGCCAGCAAGAGGCGAGCGGAGACGTCCACAGATACGCAGTATTTT. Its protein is CASKRRAETSTDTQYF.

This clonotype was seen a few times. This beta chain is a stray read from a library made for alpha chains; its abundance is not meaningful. As DNA, the CDR3 is TGCAGCGTTGAGATGTATTCCTACGAGCAGTACTTC. It encodes CSVEMYSYEQYF. V usage is TRBV29-1 and J usage is TRBJ2-7; D remains unclear. The V gene's germline CDR1 is SQVTM and CDR2 ANQGSEA. V was pared by 3 bases and J by 1 base, with 7 bases between. The CDR3 is 12 residues long.

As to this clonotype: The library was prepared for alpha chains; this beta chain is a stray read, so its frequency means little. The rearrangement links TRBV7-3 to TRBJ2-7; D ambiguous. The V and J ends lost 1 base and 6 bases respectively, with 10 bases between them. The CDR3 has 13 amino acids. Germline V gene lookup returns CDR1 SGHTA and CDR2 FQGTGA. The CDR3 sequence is CASSLIVDSEQYF. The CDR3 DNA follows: TGTGCCAGCAGCTTAATAGTCGACTCCGAGCAGTACTTC. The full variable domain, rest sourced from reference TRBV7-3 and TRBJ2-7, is GAGVSQTPSNKVTEKGKYVELRCDPISGHTALYWYRQSLGQGPEFLIYFQGTGAADDSGLPNDRFFAVRPEGSVSTLKIQRTERGDSAVYLCASSLIVDSEQYFGPGTRLTVT.

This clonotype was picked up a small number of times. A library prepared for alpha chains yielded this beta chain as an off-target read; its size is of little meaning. This CDR3 reads CASSFVSVQETQYF. CDR3 bases: TGTGCCAGCAGCTTCGTCTCAGTTCAAGAGACCCAGTACTTC. The V and J genes are TRBV5-6 and TRBJ2-5; D ambiguous. V lost 2 bases, J lost 2 bases, and 10 bases lay in between. CDR3 length: 14 amino acids. CDR1 and CDR2 from the germline V gene are SGHDT and YYEEEE. The full variable domain, its missing parts supplied by reference TRBV5-6 and TRBJ2-5, is DAGVTQSPTHLIKTRGQQVTLRCSPKSGHDTVSWYQQALGQGPQFIFQYYEEEERQRGNFPDRFSGHQFPNYSSELNVNALLLGDSALYLCASSFVSVQETQYFGPGTRLLVL.

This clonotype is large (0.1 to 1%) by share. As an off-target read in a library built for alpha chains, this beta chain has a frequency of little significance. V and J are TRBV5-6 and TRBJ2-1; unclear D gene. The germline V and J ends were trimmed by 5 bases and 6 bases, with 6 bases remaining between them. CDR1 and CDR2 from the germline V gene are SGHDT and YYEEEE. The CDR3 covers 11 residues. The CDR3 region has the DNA TGTGCCAGCAGGTGGGGCAATGAGCAGTTCTTC. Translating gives CASRWGNEQFF.

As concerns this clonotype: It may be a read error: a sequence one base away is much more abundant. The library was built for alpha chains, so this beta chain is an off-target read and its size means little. The CDR3 spells CASSLKGGVRYEQYF. CDR3 DNA sequence: TGTGCCAGCAGCCTGAAAGGGGGAGTCCGCTACGAGCAGTACTTC. This chain connects TRBV7-9 to TRBJ2-7; tentative D call: TRBD1 (6 bases). The CDR3 is made up of 15 amino acids. Per germline, CDR1 SEHNR and CDR2 FQNEAQ (reference sequence). Between the trimmed V and J ends, which lost 5 bases and 3 bases, there was a span of 17 bases.

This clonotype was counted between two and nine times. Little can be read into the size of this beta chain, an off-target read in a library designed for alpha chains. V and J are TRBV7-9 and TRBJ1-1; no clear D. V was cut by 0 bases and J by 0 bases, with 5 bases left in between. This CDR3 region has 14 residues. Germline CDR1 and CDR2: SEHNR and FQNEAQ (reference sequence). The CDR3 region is CASSLAPVNTEAFF. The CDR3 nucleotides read TGTGCCAGCAGCTTAGCACCGGTGAACACTGAAGCTTTCTTT.

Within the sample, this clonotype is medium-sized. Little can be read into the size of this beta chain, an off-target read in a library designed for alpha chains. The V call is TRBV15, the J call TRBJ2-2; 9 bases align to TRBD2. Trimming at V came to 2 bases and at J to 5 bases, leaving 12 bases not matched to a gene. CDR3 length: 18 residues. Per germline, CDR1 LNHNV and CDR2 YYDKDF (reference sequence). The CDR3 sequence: CATSRSVGGRAGTGELFF. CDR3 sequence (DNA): TGTGCCACCAGCAGATCCGTTGGCGGGAGGGCCGGTACCGGGGAGCTGTTTTTT.

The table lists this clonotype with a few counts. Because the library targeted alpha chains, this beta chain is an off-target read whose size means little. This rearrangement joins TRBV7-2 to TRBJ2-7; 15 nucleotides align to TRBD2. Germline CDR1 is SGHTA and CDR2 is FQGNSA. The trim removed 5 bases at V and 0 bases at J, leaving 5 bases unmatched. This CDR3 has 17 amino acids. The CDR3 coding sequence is TGTGCCAGCAGCCCAGGGACTAGCGGGAGGTACTCCTACGAGCAGTACTTC. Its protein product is CASSPGTSGRYSYEQYF.

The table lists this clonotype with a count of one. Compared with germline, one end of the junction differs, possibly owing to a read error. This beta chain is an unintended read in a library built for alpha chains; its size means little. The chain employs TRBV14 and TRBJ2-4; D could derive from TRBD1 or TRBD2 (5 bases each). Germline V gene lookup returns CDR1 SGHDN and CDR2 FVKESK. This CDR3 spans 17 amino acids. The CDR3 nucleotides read TGTGCCAGCAGCCCGCTGGAGGCAACTGGGGCCAAAATCATTCAGTACTTC. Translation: CASSPLEATGAKIIQYF. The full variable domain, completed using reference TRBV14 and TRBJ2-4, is EAGVTQFPSHSVIEKGQTVTLRCDPISGHDNLYWYRRVMGKEIKFLLHFVKESKQDESGMPNNRFLAERTGGTYSTLKVQPAELEDSGVYFCASSPLEATGAKIIQYFGAGTRLSVL.

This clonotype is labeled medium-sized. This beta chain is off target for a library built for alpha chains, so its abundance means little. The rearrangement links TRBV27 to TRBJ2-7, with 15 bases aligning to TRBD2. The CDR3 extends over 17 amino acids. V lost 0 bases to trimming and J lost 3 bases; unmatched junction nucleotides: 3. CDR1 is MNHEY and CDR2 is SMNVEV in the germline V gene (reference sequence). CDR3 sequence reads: CASSLSGTSGRFYEQYF. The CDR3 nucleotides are TGTGCCAGCAGTTTATCTGGGACTAGCGGGAGGTTCTACGAGCAGTACTTC.

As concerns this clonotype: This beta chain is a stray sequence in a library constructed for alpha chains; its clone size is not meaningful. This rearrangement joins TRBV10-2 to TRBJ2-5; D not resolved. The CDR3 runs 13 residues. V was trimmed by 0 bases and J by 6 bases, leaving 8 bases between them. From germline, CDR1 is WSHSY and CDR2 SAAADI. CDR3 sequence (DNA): TGCGCCAGCAGTGAGTCTTCCATCCAGACCCAGTACTTC. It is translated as CASSESSIQTQYF.

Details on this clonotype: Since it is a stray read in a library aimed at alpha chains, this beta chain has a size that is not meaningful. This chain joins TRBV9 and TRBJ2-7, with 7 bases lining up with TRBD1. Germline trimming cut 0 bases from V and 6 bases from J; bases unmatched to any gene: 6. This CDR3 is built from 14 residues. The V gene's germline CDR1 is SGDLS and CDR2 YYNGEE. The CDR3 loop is CASSVGRQGSEQYF. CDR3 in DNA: TGTGCCAGCAGCGTAGGCCGACAGGGCTCCGAGCAGTACTTC.